Below are 4 T cell receptor beta chains sequenced from a single sample in a study of T-cell memory formation after mild COVID-19. From the 5' RACE reads, TCRdb called clonotypes with MiXCR, one entry per CDR3 protein. In the table there are about 400,000 distinct CDR3 sequences, about 16% of which are singletons. The sample comprised PBMCs or a T cell subset sorted from them (not recorded which). The receptors were sampled from a man between 18 and 29 years old who had mild COVID-19 (a few samples of this study predate the infection). Cell type and time point are not known.

This chain links TRBV7-2 with TRBJ2-7, with TRBD1 matching over 7 bases. Germline CDR1 is SGHTA and CDR2 is FQGNSA. Germline trimming cut 5 bases from V and 7 bases from J; bases unmatched to any gene: 11. CDR3 length equals 14 residues. The CDR3, as DNA: TGTGCCAGCAGCGGCCTCGGACAGGCGAGGGAGCAGTACTTC. It is translated as CASSGLGQAREQYF.

This chain uses TRBV4-1 with TRBJ1-2; D call uncertain. The CDR3 runs 15 residues. Trimming took 2 bases from V and 8 from J, leaving 18 bases between them. The germline CDR1 and CDR2 sequences are MGHRA and YSYEKL. This chain's CDR3 is CASSQTRFGRPGYTF. The CDR3 DNA reads TGCGCCAGCAGCCAAACCCGCTTTGGGCGGCCGGGCTACACCTTC.

This chain joins TRBV4-3 and TRBJ1-2; D unclear. V lost 3 bases and J 4 bases, leaving 15 bases between the germline ends. This CDR3 spans 15 amino acids. Germline V gene lookup returns CDR1 LGHNA and CDR2 YSLEER. CDR3 loop: CASSQMDQPIYGYTF. CDR3 DNA sequence: TGCGCCAGCAGCCAGATGGACCAACCCATCTATGGCTACACCTTC.

The chain couples TRBV30 to TRBJ2-7; D unresolved. Germline V gene lookup returns CDR1 GTSNPN and CDR2 SVGIG (reference sequence). The V end lost 3 bases, the J end lost 3 bases, and 9 bases lay between the germline ends. The CDR3 covers 12 residues. CDR3 nucleotide sequence: TGTGCCTGGAGAGACCGACGCTACGAGCAGTACTTC. The encoded protein is CAWRDRRYEQYF.